This T cell receptor (beta chain) was captured by sequencing in a study of blood T cell repertoires in COVID-19. Study-level information: PBMCs, B-cell-depleted T cells, or T cells provided the cDNA or gDNA that made up the material.

The table came from immunoSEQ multiplex PCR; TCRdb's copy has only in-frame clones and leaves some out. Among about 45,000 clones listed, 87% were seen once. Trimming shortened V by 1 base and J by 8 bases, and 14 bases separated the two germline ends. Per the germline V gene, CDR1 is SGHTA and CDR2 is FQGNSA. The CDR3 runs to 14 residues. Input material: peripheral blood. This chain joins TRBV7-2 and TRBJ1-2, with a possible D match to TRBD1 (5 bases). The TCR was taken from a woman aged 80 or over with active COVID-19. CDR3 region: CASSLGGEVTGYTF. DNA of the CDR3: TGTGCCAGCAGCTTAGGGGGGGAGGTAACGGGCTACACCTTC.